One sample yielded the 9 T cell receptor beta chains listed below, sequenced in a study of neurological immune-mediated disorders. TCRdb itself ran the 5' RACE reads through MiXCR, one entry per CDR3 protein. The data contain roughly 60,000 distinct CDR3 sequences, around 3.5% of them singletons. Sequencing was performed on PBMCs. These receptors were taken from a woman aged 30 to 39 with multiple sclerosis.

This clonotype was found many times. The CDR3 reads CASSRGDRVEDTQYF. Written as DNA, the CDR3 is TGCGCCAGCAGCCGAGGGGACAGGGTGGAAGATACGCAGTATTTT. This sequence joins TRBV5-1 and TRBJ2-3; 9 positions match TRBD1. J gave up 5 bases and V 4 bases, and 8 bases lay outside the gene matches. The CDR3 is 15 residues long. CDR1 and CDR2 (germline): SGHRS, YFSETQ.

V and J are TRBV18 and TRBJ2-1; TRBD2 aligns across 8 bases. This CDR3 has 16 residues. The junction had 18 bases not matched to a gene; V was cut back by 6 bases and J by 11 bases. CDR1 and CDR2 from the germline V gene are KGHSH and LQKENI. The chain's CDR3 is CASSFDISGAGDKQFF. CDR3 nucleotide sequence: TGTGCCAGCTCCTTTGACATTAGCGGGGCAGGCGATAAGCAGTTCTTC.

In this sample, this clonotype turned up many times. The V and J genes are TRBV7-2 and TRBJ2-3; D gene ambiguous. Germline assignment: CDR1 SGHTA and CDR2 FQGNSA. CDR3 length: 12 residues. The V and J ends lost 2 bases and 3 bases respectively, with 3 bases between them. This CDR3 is CASSLYTDTQYF. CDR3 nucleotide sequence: TGTGCCAGCAGCTTATATACAGATACGCAGTATTTT. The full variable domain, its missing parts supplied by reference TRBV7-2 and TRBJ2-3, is GAGVSQSPSNKVTEKGKDVELRCDPISGHTALYWYRQSLGQGLEFLIYFQGNSAPDKSGLPSDRFSAERTGGSVSTLTIQRTQQEDSAVYLCASSLYTDTQYFGPGTRLTVL.

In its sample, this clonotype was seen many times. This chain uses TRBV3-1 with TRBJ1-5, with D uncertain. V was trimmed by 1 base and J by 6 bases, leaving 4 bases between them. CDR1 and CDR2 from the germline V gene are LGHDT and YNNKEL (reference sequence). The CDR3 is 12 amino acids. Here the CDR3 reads CASSQGAQPQHF. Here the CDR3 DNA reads TGTGCCAGCAGCCAAGGTGCTCAGCCCCAGCATTTT.

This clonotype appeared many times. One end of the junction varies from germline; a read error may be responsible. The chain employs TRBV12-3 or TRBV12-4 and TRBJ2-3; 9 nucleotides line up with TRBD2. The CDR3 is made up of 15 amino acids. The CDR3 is CASSVAGANMDTQYF. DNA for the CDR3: TGTGCCAGCAGTGTAGCGGGAGCCAACATGGATACGCAGTATTTT.

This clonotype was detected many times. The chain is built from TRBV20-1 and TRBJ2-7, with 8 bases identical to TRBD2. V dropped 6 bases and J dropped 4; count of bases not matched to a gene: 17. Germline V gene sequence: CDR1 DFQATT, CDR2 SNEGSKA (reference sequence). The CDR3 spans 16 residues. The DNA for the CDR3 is TGCAGTGCGTCGCCGGGACACTCAGCGGGAGTGTACGAGCAGTACTTC. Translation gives CSASPGHSAGVYEQYF.

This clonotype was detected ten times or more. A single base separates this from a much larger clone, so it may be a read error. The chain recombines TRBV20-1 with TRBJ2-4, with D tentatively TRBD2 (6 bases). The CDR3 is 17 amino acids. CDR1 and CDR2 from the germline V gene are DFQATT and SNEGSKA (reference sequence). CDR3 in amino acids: CSARDQGRWEVKKIQYF. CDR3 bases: TGCAGTGCTAGAGATCAGGGCCGATGGGAGGTCAAAAAAATTCAGTACTTC.

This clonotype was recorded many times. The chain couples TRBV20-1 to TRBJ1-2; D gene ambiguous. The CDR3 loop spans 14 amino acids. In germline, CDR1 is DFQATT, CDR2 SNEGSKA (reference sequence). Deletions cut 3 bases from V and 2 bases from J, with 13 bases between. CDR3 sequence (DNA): TGCAGTGCTAGTACCCCAGGCGGAAACTATGGCTACACCTTC. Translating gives CSASTPGGNYGYTF.

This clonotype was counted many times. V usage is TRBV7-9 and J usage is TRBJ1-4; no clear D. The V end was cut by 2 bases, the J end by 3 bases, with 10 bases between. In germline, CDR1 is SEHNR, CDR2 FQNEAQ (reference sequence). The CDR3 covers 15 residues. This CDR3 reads CASSLHPGANEKLFF. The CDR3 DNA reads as TGTGCCAGCAGCTTACATCCGGGTGCTAATGAAAAACTGTTTTTT.